These 8 T cell receptor beta chains came from one sample sequenced in a study of CD8+ T cells in alopecia areata. Indicated treatment: oral pan-JAK inhibitor, 5-10 mg twice daily. Reverse transcribed after extraction, RNA yielded cDNA as the sequencing template. Sequenced by immunoSEQ multiplex PCR; TCRdb stores in-frame clones only, minus some. The sample comprises about 200,000 clones, roughly two fifths of which are singletons, and 0.48% rests with the top ten. The source material was CD4+ T cells sorted from blood, sampled at roughly week 30, from a patient treated with tofacitinib. The receptor set was obtained from a human donor with alopecia areata.

Only one count was recorded for this clone. This rearrangement joins TRBV18 to TRBJ1-2; D is undetermined. Germline lookup yields CDR1 KGHSH and CDR2 LQKENI. The length of the CDR3 is 13 residues. The V and J ends lost 2 bases and 4 bases respectively, with 8 bases between them. The DNA for the CDR3 is TGTGCCAGCTCACCAGATGGGTTCTATGGCTACACCTTC. Its protein is CASSPDGFYGYTF. Full variable domain (outside the CDR3, taken from reference TRBV18 and TRBJ1-2): NAGVMQNPRHLVRRRGQEARLRCSPMKGHSHVYWYRQLPEEGLKFMVYLQKENIIDESGMPKERFSAEFPKEGPSILRIQQVVRGDSAAYFCASSPDGFYGYTFGSGTRLTVV.

The rearrangement uses TRBV5-1 and TRBJ1-2; 12 nucleotides align to TRBD1. This CDR3 region has 16 residues. The trim removed 4 bases at V and 5 bases at J, leaving 9 bases unmatched. CDR1 is SGHRS, CDR2 YFSETQ, per germline. This CDR3 is CASSPNRDRGLYGYTF. The CDR3, as DNA: TGCGCCAGCAGCCCCAATCGGGACAGGGGGCTATATGGCTACACCTTC.

The chain links TRBV11-2 to TRBJ1-4, with D perhaps TRBD1 (5 bases). CDR1 is SGHAT, CDR2 FQNNGV, per germline. This CDR3 region has 12 residues. V lost 8 bases to trimming and J lost 12 bases, with 16 bases between them. The CDR3 loop is CASRESDIELFF. CDR3 nucleotide sequence: TGTGCCAGCCGAGAATCGGACATAGAACTGTTTTTT.

This sequence joins TRBV30 and TRBJ1-2, with D possibly being TRBD1 (5 bases). This CDR3 is 14 amino acids long. Germline CDR1 reads GTSNPN; CDR2 reads SVGIG (reference sequence). The V gene lost 3 bases and the J gene lost 4 bases, with 15 bases spanning the gap. CDR3 bases: TGTGCCTGGAGCGTACGGGGGAGAAGCTATGGCTACACCTTC. This gives the protein CAWSVRGRSYGYTF.

This clone was seen at least ten times. This CDR3 is also generated by other DNA sequences in the sample. The genes are TRBV2 and TRBJ1-4; weak D call: TRBD1 (6 bases). Germline values: CDR1 SNHLY, CDR2 FYNNEI. The V and J ends lost 3 bases and 5 bases respectively, with 10 bases between them. The CDR3 length is 14 residues. The chain's CDR3 is CASSDHRVNEKLFF. The CDR3, as DNA: TGTGCCAGCAGTGATCACAGGGTCAATGAAAAACTGTTTTTT.

This chain joins TRBV6-5 and TRBJ1-2; 8 bases agree with TRBD1. V lost 5 bases, J lost 8 bases, and 10 bases stayed unmatched. The CDR3 has 14 amino acids. From germline, CDR1 is MNHEY and CDR2 SVGAGI. The chain's CDR3 is CASSVRWTGSGYTF. In DNA, the CDR3 is TGTGCCAGCAGTGTCCGGTGGACAGGGTCAGGCTACACCTTC.

The chain joins TRBV6-5 to TRBJ2-3, with D unclear. V lost 0 bases, J lost 2 bases, and 6 bases lay in between. Germline-derived CDR1 and CDR2 are MNHEY and SVGAGI. This CDR3 region has 14 residues. Written as DNA, the CDR3 is TGTGCCAGCAGTTACTCACGCACCACAGATACGCAGTATTTT. Protein: CASSYSRTTDTQYF.

V is TRBV4-2 and J is TRBJ2-1, with 12 bases fitting TRBD2. Germline CDR1 is LGHNA and CDR2 is YNFKEQ. This CDR3 is built from 16 residues. J was trimmed by 4 bases and V by 4 bases; bases with no gene match: 5. DNA for the CDR3: TGTGCCAGCAGCCTCTCTAGCGGGGGGGGTTACAATGAGCAGTTCTTC. Residues: CASSLSSGGGYNEQFF.